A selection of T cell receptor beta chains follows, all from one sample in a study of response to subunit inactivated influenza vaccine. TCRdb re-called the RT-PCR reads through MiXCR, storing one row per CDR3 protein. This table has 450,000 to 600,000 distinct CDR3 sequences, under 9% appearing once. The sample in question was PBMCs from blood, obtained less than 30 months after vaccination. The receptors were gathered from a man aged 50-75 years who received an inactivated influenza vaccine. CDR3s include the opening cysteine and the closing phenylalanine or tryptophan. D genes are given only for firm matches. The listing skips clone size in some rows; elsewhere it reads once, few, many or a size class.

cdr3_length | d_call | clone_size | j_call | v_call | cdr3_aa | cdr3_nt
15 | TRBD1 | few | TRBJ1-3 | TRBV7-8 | CASSLDRALGNTIYF | TGTGCCAGCAGCCTCGACAGGGCGCTTGGAAACACCATATATTTT
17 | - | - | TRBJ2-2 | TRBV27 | CASRPSGFEANTGELFF | TGTGCCAGCAGACCGTCCGGCTTCGAAGCGAACACCGGGGAGCTGTTTTTT
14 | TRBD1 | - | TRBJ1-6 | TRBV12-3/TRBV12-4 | CASTPGQYNSPLHF | TGTGCCAGCACCCCGGGACAGTATAATTCACCCCTCCACTTT
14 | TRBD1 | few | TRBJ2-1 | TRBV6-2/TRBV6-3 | CASLDRGVYNEQFF | TGTGCCAGCCTAGACAGGGGGGTCTACAATGAGCAGTTCTTC
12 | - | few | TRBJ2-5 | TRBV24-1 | CATRGNQETQYF | TGTGCCACCCGGGGGAACCAAGAGACCCAGTACTTC
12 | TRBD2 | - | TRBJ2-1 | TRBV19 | CASGGAYNEQFF | TGTGCCAGCGGGGGGGCCTACAATGAGCAGTTCTTC
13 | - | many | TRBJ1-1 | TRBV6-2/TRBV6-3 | CASSYRVGTEAFF | TGTGCCAGCAGTTACCGGGTGGGCACTGAAGCTTTCTTT
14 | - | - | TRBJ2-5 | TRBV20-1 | CSATRDGLQETQYF | TGCAGTGCTACCCGGGACGGCCTCCAAGAGACCCAGTACTTC
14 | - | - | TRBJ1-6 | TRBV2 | CASSEETTRSPLHF | TGTGCCAGCAGTGAAGAGACGACACGGTCACCCCTCCACTTT
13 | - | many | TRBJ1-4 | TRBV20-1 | CSAIRMTNEKLFF | TGCAGTGCTATAAGGATGACTAATGAAAAACTGTTTTTT
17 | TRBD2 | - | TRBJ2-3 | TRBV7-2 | CASSLLAGGPRTDTQYF | TGTGCCAGCAGCTTATTAGCGGGGGGCCCACGCACAGATACGCAGTATTTT
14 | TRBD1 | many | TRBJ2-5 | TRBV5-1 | CASSLDRGMETQYF | TGCGCCAGCAGCTTGGACAGGGGGATGGAGACCCAGTACTTC
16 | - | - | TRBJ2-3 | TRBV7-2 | CASSLTSTSSTDTQYF | TGTGCCAGCAGCTTAACTAGCACTTCTAGCACAGATACGCAGTATTTT
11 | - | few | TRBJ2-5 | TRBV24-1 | CATSLGETQYF | TGTGCCACCAGCCTAGGAGAGACCCAGTACTTC
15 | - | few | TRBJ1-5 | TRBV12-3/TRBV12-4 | CASSTDAYSNQPQHF | TGTGCCAGCAGTACTGACGCTTATAGCAATCAGCCCCAGCATTTT
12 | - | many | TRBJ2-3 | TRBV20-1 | CSARPGTDTQYF | TGCAGTGCCCGGCCGGGGACAGATACGCAGTATTTT
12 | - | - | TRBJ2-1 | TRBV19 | CASSTGRAEQFF | TGTGCCAGTAGTACTGGGCGGGCTGAGCAGTTCTTC
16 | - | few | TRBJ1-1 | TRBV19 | CASSIGQTRSATEAFF | TGTGCCAGTAGTATCGGACAGACGAGGTCGGCCACTGAAGCTTTCTTT
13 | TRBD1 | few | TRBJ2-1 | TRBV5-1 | CASSLARQGPRFF | TGCGCCAGCAGCTTGGCTAGACAGGGACCTCGGTTCTTC
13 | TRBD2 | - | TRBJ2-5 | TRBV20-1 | CSASGRAWETQYF | TGCAGTGCTAGCGGGAGGGCCTGGGAGACCCAGTACTTC
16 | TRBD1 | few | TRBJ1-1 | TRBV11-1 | CASSLYRGPTNTEAFF | TGTGCCAGCAGCCTCTACAGGGGCCCGACGAACACTGAAGCTTTCTTT
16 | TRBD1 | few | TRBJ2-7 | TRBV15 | CATSRGGTASSYEQYF | TGTGCCACCAGCAGAGGTGGGACAGCTAGCTCCTACGAGCAGTACTTC
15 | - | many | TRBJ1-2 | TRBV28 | CASSEKWGANYGYTF | TGTGCCAGCAGCGAAAAATGGGGGGCGAACTATGGCTACACCTTC
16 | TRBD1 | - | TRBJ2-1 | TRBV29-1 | CSAEGSLDRGYNEQFF | TGCAGCGCCGAGGGATCCCTGGACAGGGGCTACAATGAGCAGTTCTTC
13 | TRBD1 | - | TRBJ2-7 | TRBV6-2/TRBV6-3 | CASSYSTGTEQYF | TGTGCCAGCAGTTACTCGACAGGGACCGAGCAGTACTTC
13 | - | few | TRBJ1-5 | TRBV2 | CASSVEFGQPQHF | TGTGCCAGCAGTGTTGAGTTTGGGCAGCCCCAGCATTTT
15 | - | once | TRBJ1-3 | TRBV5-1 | CASSLDGSSGNTIYF | TGCGCCAGCAGCTTGGACGGCTCCTCTGGAAACACCATATATTTT
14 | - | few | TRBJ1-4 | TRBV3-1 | CASSSSRSNEKLFF | TGTGCCAGCAGCTCGTCCAGGTCTAATGAAAAACTGTTTTTT
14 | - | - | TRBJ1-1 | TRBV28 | CASRKTAMNTEAFF | TGTGCCAGCAGGAAGACAGCCATGAACACTGAAGCTTTCTTT
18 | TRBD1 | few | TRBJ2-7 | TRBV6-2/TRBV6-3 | CASSLLFGTRQGSYEQYF | TGTGCCAGCAGCCTCTTATTCGGGACAAGACAGGGCTCCTACGAGCAGTACTTC
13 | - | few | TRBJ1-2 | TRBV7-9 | CASSARGGGGYTF | TGTGCCAGCAGCGCCAGGGGCGGCGGTGGCTACACCTTC
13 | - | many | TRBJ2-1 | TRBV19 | CASSIPDYNEQFF | TGTGCCAGTAGTATCCCAGACTACAATGAGCAGTTCTTC
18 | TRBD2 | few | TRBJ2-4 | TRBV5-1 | CASSLAGTSGTAKNIQYF | TGCGCCAGCAGCTTGGCCGGGACTAGCGGGACTGCCAAAAACATTCAGTACTTC
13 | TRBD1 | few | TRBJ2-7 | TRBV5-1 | CASSLETGDEQYF | TGCGCCAGCAGCTTGGAGACAGGGGACGAGCAGTACTTC
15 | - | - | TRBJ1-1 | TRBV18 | CASSPPASQKAEAFF | TGTGCCAGCTCTCCACCGGCTAGCCAGAAGGCTGAAGCTTTCTTT
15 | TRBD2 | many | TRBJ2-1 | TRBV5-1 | CASSLAAGGLGEQFF | TGCGCCAGCAGCTTGGCAGCGGGGGGGCTTGGTGAGCAGTTCTTC
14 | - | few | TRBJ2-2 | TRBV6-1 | CASTPDRNTGELFF | TGTGCCAGCACCCCGGACAGGAACACCGGGGAGCTGTTTTTT